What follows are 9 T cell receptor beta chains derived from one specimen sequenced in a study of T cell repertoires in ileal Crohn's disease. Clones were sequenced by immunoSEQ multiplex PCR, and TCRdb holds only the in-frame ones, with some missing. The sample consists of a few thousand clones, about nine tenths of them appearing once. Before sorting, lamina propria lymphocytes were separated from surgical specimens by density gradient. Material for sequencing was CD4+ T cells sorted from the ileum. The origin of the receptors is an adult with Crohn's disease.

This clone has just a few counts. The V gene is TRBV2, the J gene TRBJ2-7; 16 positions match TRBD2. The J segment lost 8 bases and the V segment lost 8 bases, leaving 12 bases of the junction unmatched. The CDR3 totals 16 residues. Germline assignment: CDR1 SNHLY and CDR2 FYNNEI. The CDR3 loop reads CASGNLPGLAGGKQYF. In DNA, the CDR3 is TGTGCCAGCGGAAACTTGCCGGGACTAGCGGGGGGGAAGCAGTACTTC.

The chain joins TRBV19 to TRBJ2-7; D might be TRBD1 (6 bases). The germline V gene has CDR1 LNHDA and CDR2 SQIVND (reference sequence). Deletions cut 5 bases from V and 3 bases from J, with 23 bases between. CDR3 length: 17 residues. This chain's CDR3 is CASSVSTGSAIHYEQYF. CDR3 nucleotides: TGTGCCAGTAGTGTCTCCACAGGGTCCGCAATCCACTACGAGCAGTACTTC.

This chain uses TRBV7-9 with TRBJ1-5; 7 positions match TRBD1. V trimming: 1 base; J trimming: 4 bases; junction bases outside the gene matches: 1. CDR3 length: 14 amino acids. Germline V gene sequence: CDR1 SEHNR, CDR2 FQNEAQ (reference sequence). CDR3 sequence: CASSLGTGNQPQHF. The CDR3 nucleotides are TGTGCCAGCAGCTTAGGGACAGGAAATCAGCCCCAGCATTTT.

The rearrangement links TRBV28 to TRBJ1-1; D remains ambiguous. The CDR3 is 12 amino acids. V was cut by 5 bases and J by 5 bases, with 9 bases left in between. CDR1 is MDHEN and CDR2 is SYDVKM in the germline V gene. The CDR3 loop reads CASSLTGTEAFF. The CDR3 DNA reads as TGTGCCAGCAGTCTCACGGGAACTGAAGCTTTCTTT.

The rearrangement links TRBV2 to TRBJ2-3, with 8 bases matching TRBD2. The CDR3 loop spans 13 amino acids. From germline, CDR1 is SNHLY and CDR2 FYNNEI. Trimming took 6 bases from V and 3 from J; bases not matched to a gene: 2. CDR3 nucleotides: TGTGCCAGCAGAGCGGGGGCGACAGATACGCAGTATTTT. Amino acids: CASRAGATDTQYF.

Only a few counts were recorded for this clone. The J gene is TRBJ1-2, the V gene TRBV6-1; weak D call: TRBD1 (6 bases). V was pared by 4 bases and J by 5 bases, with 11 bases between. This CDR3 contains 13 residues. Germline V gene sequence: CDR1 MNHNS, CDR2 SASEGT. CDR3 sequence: CASSADSLYGYTF. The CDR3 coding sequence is TGTGCCAGCAGTGCGGACAGCCTTTATGGCTACACCTTC.

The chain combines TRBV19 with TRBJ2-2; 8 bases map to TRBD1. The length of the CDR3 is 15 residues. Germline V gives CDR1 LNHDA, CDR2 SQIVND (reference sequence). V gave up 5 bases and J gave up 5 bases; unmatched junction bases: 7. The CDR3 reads CASSSGQGWTGELFF. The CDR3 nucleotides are TGTGCCAGTAGTTCCGGACAGGGTTGGACCGGGGAGCTGTTTTTT.

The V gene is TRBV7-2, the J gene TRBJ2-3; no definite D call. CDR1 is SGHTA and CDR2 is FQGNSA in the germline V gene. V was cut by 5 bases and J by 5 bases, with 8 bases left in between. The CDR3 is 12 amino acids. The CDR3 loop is CASSPVQDTQYF. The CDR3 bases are TGTGCCAGCAGCCCGGTCCAAGATACGCAGTATTTT.

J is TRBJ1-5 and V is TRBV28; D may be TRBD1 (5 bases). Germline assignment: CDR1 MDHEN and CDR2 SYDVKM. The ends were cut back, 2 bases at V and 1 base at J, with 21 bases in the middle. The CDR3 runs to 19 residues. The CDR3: CASSLAGLQDLQSNQPQHF. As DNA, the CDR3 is TGTGCCAGCAGTTTAGCAGGGCTCCAGGACCTACAAAGCAATCAGCCCCAGCATTTT.